The 26 T cell receptor beta chains below come from one sample, sequenced in a study of T cell responses to AZD1222 COVID-19 vaccine. Assay used: immunoSEQ multiplex PCR; TCRdb lists only in-frame clones, some missing. The table has 92,000 or so clones, approximately 87% seen once. The material was peripheral blood, obtained on day 0 of AZD1222 vaccination. The receptors here all came from an adult in good health.

The chain links TRBV7-2 to TRBJ2-7; D not resolved. CDR3 size: 13 residues. Germline V CDR1 and CDR2: SGHTA, FQGNSA. V lost 5 bases and J lost 0, with 8 bases in between. The CDR3 nucleotides read TGTGCCAGCAGCATTCTGGTCTCCTACGAGCAGTACTTC. Translating gives CASSILVSYEQYF. The whole variable domain, filled in from reference TRBV7-2 and TRBJ2-7, reads GAGVSQSPSNKVTEKGKDVELRCDPISGHTALYWYRQSLGQGLEFLIYFQGNSAPDKSGLPSDRFSAERTGGSVSTLTIQRTQQEDSAVYLCASSILVSYEQYFGPGTRLTVT.

This clone occurred once. The chain carries TRBV6-5 and TRBJ2-7; D tentatively reads TRBD1 or TRBD2 (5 bases each). Germline CDR1 is MNHEY and CDR2 is SVGAGI. V lost 2 bases to trimming and J lost 2 bases, with 13 bases between them. The CDR3 has 15 residues. The CDR3 loop reads CASSYRGDDAYEQYF. The CDR3 DNA follows: TGTGCCAGCAGTTACCGGGGCGATGACGCCTACGAGCAGTACTTC.

This rearrangement joins TRBV7-2 to TRBJ2-5; 10 nucleotides line up with TRBD1. The CDR3 covers 15 residues. V was pared by 5 bases and J by 2 bases, with 5 bases of the junction left unmatched. CDR1 SGHTA and CDR2 FQGNSA come from the germline V gene. The CDR3 DNA follows: TGTGCCAGCAGCCGGGACAGGGGTTATCAAGAGACCCAGTACTTC. It is translated as CASSRDRGYQETQYF. Full variable domain (remainder filled in from reference TRBV7-2 and TRBJ2-5): GAGVSQSPSNKVTEKGKDVELRCDPISGHTALYWYRQSLGQGLEFLIYFQGNSAPDKSGLPSDRFSAERTGGSVSTLTIQRTQQEDSAVYLCASSRDRGYQETQYFGPGTRLLVL.

V usage is TRBV7-2 and J usage is TRBJ2-5; D not certain. The CDR3 consists of 13 residues. In germline, CDR1 is SGHTA, CDR2 FQGNSA. The V and J ends lost 5 bases and 0 bases respectively, with 7 bases between them. CDR3 coding DNA: TGTGCCAGCAGCCAACATAACCAAGAGACCCAGTACTTC. Translating it yields CASSQHNQETQYF.

A single count supports this clone. The V gene is TRBV27, the J gene TRBJ2-1; D is unresolved. Germline CDR1 MNHEY, CDR2 SMNVEV (reference sequence). The CDR3 has 16 residues. The V end was cut by 0 bases, the J end by 3 bases, with 12 bases between. The CDR3 spells CASSLSIGRYYNEQFF. As DNA, the CDR3 is TGTGCCAGCAGTTTATCGATCGGTCGATACTACAATGAGCAGTTCTTC.

This chain joins TRBV5-1 and TRBJ1-1; the D is unclear. V was shortened by 0 bases and J by 2 bases, with 5 bases between the two germline ends. From germline, CDR1 is SGHRS and CDR2 YFSETQ. This CDR3 has 13 amino acids. Here the CDR3 reads CASSLVANTEAFF. CDR3 coding DNA: TGCGCCAGCAGCTTGGTTGCCAACACTGAAGCTTTCTTT.

In its sample, this clone was seen once. The J gene is TRBJ1-1, the V gene TRBV19; D remains unclear. V was pared by 7 bases and J by 1 base, with 13 bases between. The CDR3 contains 14 residues. The germline V gene has CDR1 LNHDA and CDR2 SQIVND (reference sequence). The CDR3 loop is CASILTIQNTEAFF. The CDR3 coding sequence is TGTGCCAGTATCCTGACAATACAGAACACTGAAGCTTTCTTT.

This rearrangement joins TRBV7-9 to TRBJ1-1, with D perhaps matching TRBD1 (5 bases). The CDR3 contains 13 residues. V was shortened by 5 bases and J by 8 bases, with 15 bases between the two germline ends. Germline V gives CDR1 SEHNR, CDR2 FQNEAQ (reference sequence). The CDR3 DNA is TGTGCCAGCAGCCCCGTCACAGGATTCGAAGCTTTCTTT. It is translated as CASSPVTGFEAFF.

The rearrangement uses TRBV5-1 and TRBJ2-7; 15 positions agree with TRBD2. J lost 0 bases, V lost 4 bases, and 11 bases had no gene match. The CDR3 is 19 residues long. Germline V lookup: CDR1 SGHRS, CDR2 YFSETQ. CDR3 DNA: TGCGCCAGCAGCCGGGAAGGCGGACTAGCGGGAGGGAGCTCCTACGAGCAGTACTTC. Translated, it gives CASSREGGLAGGSSYEQYF.

The rearrangement links TRBV5-5 to TRBJ1-3, with D unclear. Trimming took off 4 bases at V and 3 bases at J, with 14 bases between the two ends. Germline V gene data show CDR1 as SGHKS and CDR2 as YYEKEE (reference sequence). There are 15 residues in the CDR3. The CDR3 nucleotides read TGTGCCAGCAGCGGATGGGAGCTGGGTGGAAACACCATATATTTT. Protein: CASSGWELGGNTIYF.

The CDR3 reads CAWEGAEGQPQHF. The CDR3 DNA reads TGTGCCTGGGAGGGTGCCGAGGGGCAGCCCCAGCATTTT. V and J are TRBV30 and TRBJ1-5; D perhaps matches TRBD1 (5 bases). Trimming took off 5 bases at V and 7 bases at J, with 15 bases between the two ends. The germline V gene encodes CDR1 GTSNPN and CDR2 SVGIG (reference sequence). There are 13 residues in the CDR3. The full variable domain, rest sourced from reference TRBV30 and TRBJ1-5, is SQTIHQWPATLVQPVGSPLSLECTVEGTSNPNLYWYRQAAGRGLQLLFYSVGIGQISSEVPQNLSASRPQDRQFILSSKKLLLSDSGFYLCAWEGAEGQPQHFGDGTRLSIL.

The chain couples TRBV19 to TRBJ2-7, with 8 bases matching TRBD2. J lost 4 bases, V lost 5 bases, and 10 bases had no gene match. CDR1 LNHDA and CDR2 SQIVND come from the germline V gene (reference sequence). The CDR3 length is 15 residues. The CDR3, as DNA: TGTGCCAGTAGTGGTAAAGCGGGAGCATTATACGAGCAGTACTTC. This encodes CASSGKAGALYEQYF.

The V and J genes are TRBV2 and TRBJ2-7; 12 nucleotides agree with TRBD1. V lost 7 bases, J lost 5 bases, and 3 bases stayed unmatched. The CDR3 consists of 13 residues. From germline, CDR1 is SNHLY and CDR2 FYNNEI. CDR3 bases: TGTGCCAGCAAGGGACAGGGGGCCCACGAGCAGTACTTC. This gives the protein CASKGQGAHEQYF.

This chain joins TRBV28 and TRBJ1-6; D is possibly TRBD1 (5 bases). V lost 7 bases to trimming and J lost 6 bases, with 10 bases between them. The CDR3 covers 13 residues. Per germline, CDR1 MDHEN and CDR2 SYDVKM. The CDR3: CASNPGGNSPLHF. For the CDR3, the DNA is TGTGCCAGCAACCCCGGGGGTAATTCACCCCTCCACTTT. Based on the CDR3 plus reference TRBV28 and TRBJ1-6, the full variable domain is DVKVTQSSRYLVKRTGEKVFLECVQDMDHENMFWYRQDPGLGLRLIYFSYDVKMKEKGDIPEGYSVSREKKERFSLILESASTNQTSMYLCASNPGGNSPLHFGNGTRLTVT.

The J gene is TRBJ2-7, the V gene TRBV7-9; D remains unclear. The V gene lost 3 bases and the J gene lost 5 bases, with 14 bases spanning the gap. Germline V gene sequence: CDR1 SEHNR, CDR2 FQNEAQ (reference sequence). The CDR3 loop spans 14 amino acids. The CDR3 nucleotides are TGTGCCAGCAGCTTCGCGCCCCGCCTGGACGAGCAGTACTTC. This translates into CASSFAPRLDEQYF.

The V call is TRBV10-3, the J call TRBJ1-1; D possibly corresponds to TRBD1 (5 bases). This CDR3 contains 15 residues. The V and J ends lost 4 bases and 2 bases respectively, with 14 bases between them. Germline values: CDR1 ENHRY, CDR2 SYGVKD. The CDR3 loop is CAISGGHTGNTEAFF. CDR3 coding DNA: TGTGCCATCAGTGGGGGCCATACAGGTAACACTGAAGCTTTCTTT.

The chain has TRBV5-4 and TRBJ2-7; D possibly uses TRBD1 or TRBD2 (6 bases each). The germline V gene encodes CDR1 SGHNT and CDR2 YYREEE (reference sequence). The V gene lost 4 bases and the J gene lost 7 bases, with 15 bases spanning the gap. The CDR3 sequence is 13 residues long. CDR3 protein: CASSLWGAGEQYF. The CDR3, as DNA: TGTGCCAGCAGCCTCTGGGGGGCGGGGGAGCAGTACTTC.

This sequence joins TRBV30 and TRBJ2-3, with a weak D call TRBD2 (5 bases). The CDR3 spans 13 residues. Germline CDR1 reads GTSNPN; CDR2 reads SVGIG (reference sequence). Trimming pared 4 bases from V and 3 bases from J, leaving 11 bases between. The CDR3 nucleotides read TGTGCCTGGACCCGGTCGGGGACAGATACGCAGTATTTT. Protein: CAWTRSGTDTQYF.

The V call is TRBV18, the J call TRBJ2-7; 7 nucleotides line up with TRBD1. V trimming: 6 bases; J trimming: 4 bases; junction bases outside the gene matches: 9. The CDR3 runs 14 residues. Germline loops: CDR1 KGHSH, CDR2 LQKENI. CDR3 DNA: TGTGCCAGCTCGCAAACCCCGGGACAGTACGAGCAGTACTTC. Translating it yields CASSQTPGQYEQYF.

CDR3 DNA: TGTGCCACCAGTGATGGCGCGGCAGGGGTGTTGGAGCAGTACTTC. Its protein is CATSDGAAGVLEQYF. The chain couples TRBV24-1 to TRBJ2-7, with D possibly being TRBD1 (6 bases). This CDR3 has 15 amino acids. CDR1 is KGHDR and CDR2 is SFDVKD in the germline V gene. V lost 3 bases and J lost 7, with 18 bases in between.

V usage is TRBV7-2 and J usage is TRBJ1-1; D is ambiguous. Germline CDR1 SGHTA, CDR2 FQGNSA. V was clipped by 5 bases and J by 5 bases, with 15 bases between them. This CDR3 has 14 amino acids. CDR3 nucleotides: TGTGCCAGCAGCCCCCTCGGTCTCAATACTGAAGCTTTCTTT. The encoded protein is CASSPLGLNTEAFF.

This rearrangement joins TRBV20-1 to TRBJ2-7, with 7 bases aligning to TRBD2. Germline CDR1 reads DFQATT; CDR2 reads SNEGSKA (reference sequence). This CDR3 has 17 residues. J lost 1 base, V lost 6 bases, and 18 bases had no gene match. The CDR3 nucleotides read TGCAGTGCCAGTCCCCCCTATCAGGCGGGAGAATCCTACGAGCAGTACTTC. This sequence encodes CSASPPYQAGESYEQYF.

The chain uses TRBV28 and TRBJ2-7; 9 bases align to TRBD1. The germline V gene has CDR1 MDHEN and CDR2 SYDVKM. The CDR3 length is 14 residues. J was trimmed by 4 bases and V by 6 bases; bases with no gene match: 7. CDR3 region: CASRPQGALYEQYF. As DNA, the CDR3 is TGTGCCAGCAGGCCACAGGGGGCCCTTTACGAGCAGTACTTC.

The rearrangement joins TRBV7-2 to TRBJ2-3, with 8 bases lining up with TRBD2. The CDR3 runs to 15 residues. Germline trimming cut 5 bases from V and 2 bases from J; bases unmatched to any gene: 6. Germline CDR1 reads SGHTA; CDR2 reads FQGNSA. CDR3 sequence (DNA): TGTGCCAGCAGCCCGGGACTAGTGTACACAGATACGCAGTATTTT. Translating gives CASSPGLVYTDTQYF. The full variable domain, in which reference TRBV7-2 and TRBJ2-3 provide the parts outside the CDR3, is GAGVSQSPSNKVTEKGKDVELRCDPISGHTALYWYRQSLGQGLEFLIYFQGNSAPDKSGLPSDRFSAERTGGSVSTLTIQRTQQEDSAVYLCASSPGLVYTDTQYFGPGTRLTVL.

This chain links TRBV5-4 with TRBJ2-3; D is ambiguous. There are 14 residues in the CDR3. Between the trimmed V and J ends, which lost 0 bases and 3 bases, there was a span of 8 bases. Looked up from germline, CDR1 is SGHNT and CDR2 is YYREEE (reference sequence). The CDR3 is CASSLVSATDTQYF. As DNA, the CDR3 is TGTGCCAGCAGCTTGGTGTCGGCTACAGATACGCAGTATTTT.

The chain employs TRBV19 and TRBJ2-1; 9 nucleotides agree with TRBD2. Germline values: CDR1 LNHDA, CDR2 SQIVND (reference sequence). Trimming removed 8 bases from V and 7 bases from J; junction bases left unmatched: 9. CDR3 length: 14 amino acids. CDR3 nucleotide sequence: TGTGCCAGTCGATTTAGCGGGAGCATGAATGAGCAGTTCTTC. It yields the protein CASRFSGSMNEQFF. Using reference TRBV19 and TRBJ2-1 for the parts outside the CDR3, the full variable domain is DGGITQSPKYLFRKEGQNVTLSCEQNLNHDAMYWYRQDPGQGLRLIYYSQIVNDFQKGDIAEGYSVSREKKESFPLTVTSAQKNPTAFYLCASRFSGSMNEQFFGPGTRLTVL.